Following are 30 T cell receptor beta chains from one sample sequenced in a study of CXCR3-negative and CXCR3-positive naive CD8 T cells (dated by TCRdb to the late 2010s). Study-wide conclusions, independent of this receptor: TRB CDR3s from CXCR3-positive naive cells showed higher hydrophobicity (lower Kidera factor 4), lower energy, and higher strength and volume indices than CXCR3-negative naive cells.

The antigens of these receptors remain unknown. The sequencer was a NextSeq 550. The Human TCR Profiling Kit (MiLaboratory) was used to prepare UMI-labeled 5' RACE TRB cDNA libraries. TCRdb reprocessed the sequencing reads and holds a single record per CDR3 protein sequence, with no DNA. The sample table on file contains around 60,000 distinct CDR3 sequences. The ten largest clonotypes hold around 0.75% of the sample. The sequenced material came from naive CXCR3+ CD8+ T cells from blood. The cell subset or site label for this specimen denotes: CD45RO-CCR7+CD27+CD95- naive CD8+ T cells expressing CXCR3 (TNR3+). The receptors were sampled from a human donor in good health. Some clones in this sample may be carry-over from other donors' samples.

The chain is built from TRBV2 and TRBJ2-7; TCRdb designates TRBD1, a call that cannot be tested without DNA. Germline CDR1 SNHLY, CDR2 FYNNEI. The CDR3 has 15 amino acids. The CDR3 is CASSTGQGLTYEQYF. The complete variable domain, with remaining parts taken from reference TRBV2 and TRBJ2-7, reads EPEVTQTPSHQVTQMGQEVILRCVPISNHLYFYWYRQILGQKVEFLVSFYNNEISEKSEIFDDQFSVERPDGSNFTLKIRSTKLEDSAMYFCASSTGQGLTYEQYFGPGTRLTVT.

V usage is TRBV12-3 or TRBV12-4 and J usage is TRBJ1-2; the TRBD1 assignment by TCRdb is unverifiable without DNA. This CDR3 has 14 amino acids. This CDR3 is CASSWVSGEHGYTF.

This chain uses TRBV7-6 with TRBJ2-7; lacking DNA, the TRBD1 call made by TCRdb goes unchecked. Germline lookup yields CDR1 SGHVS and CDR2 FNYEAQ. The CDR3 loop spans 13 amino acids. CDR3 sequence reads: CASSSGTSYEQYF.

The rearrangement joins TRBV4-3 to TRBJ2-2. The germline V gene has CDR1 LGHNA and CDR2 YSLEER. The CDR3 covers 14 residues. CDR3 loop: CASSPYKNTGELFF.

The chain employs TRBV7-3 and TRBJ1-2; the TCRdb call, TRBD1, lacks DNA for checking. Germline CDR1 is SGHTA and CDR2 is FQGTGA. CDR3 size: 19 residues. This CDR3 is CASSPTSEPGKQHQYGYTF.

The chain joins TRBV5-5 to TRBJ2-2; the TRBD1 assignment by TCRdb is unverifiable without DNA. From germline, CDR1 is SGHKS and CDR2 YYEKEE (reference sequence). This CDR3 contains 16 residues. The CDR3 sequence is CASSWGGIENTGELFF.

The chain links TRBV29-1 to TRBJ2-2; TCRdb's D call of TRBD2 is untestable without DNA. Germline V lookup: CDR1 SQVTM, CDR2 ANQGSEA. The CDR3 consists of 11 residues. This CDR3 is CSVRDGPELFF.

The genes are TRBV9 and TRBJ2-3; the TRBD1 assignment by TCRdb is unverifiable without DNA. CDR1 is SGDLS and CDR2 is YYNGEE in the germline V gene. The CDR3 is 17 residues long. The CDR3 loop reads CASSADIAGAGTDTQYF.

The CDR3 sequence is CASRQISGNTIYF. The rearrangement links TRBV6-5 to TRBJ1-3. Per germline, CDR1 MNHEY and CDR2 SVGAGI. The CDR3 is 13 residues long.

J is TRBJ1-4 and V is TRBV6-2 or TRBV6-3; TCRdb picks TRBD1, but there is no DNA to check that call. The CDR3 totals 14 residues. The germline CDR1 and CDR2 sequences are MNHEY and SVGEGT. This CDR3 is CASSYPRGDEKLFF.

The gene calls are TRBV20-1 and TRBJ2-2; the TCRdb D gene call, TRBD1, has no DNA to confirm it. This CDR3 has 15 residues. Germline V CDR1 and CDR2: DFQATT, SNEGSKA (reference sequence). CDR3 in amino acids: CSASGPGANTGELFF.

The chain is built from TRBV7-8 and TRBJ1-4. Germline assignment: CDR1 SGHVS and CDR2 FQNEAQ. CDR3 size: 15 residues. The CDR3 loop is CASSLDRQSNEKLFF.

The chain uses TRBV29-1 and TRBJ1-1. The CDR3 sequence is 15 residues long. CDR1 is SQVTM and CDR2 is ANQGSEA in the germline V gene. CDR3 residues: CSVEDPTTRGPEAFF.

The CDR3 loop reads CASSLSEDEQFF. V usage is TRBV27 and J usage is TRBJ2-1. The CDR3 is 12 residues long. The V gene's germline CDR1 is MNHEY and CDR2 SMNVEV (reference sequence).

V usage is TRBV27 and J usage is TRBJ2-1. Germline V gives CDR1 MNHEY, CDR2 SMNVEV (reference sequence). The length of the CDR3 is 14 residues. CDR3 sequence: CASSLGRSYNEQFF.

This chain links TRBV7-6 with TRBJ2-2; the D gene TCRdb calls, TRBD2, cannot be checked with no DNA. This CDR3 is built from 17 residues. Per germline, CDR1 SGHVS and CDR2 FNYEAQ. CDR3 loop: CASSPGTSGEYTGELFF.

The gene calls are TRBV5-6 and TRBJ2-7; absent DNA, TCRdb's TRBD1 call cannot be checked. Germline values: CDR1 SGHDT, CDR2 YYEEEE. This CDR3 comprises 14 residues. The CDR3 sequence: CASSLRGQGYEQYF.

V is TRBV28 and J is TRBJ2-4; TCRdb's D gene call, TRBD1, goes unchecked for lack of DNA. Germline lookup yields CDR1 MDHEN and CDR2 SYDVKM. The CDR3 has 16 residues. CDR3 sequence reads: CASSFYGGVAKNIQYF. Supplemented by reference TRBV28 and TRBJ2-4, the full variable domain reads DVKVTQSSRYLVKRTGEKVFLECVQDMDHENMFWYRQDPGLGLRLIYFSYDVKMKEKGDIPEGYSVSREKKERFSLILESASTNQTSMYLCASSFYGGVAKNIQYFGAGTRLSVL.

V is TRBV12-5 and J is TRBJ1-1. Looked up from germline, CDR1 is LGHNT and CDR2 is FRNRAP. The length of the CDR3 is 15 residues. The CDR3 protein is CASGYLSEWDTEAFF.

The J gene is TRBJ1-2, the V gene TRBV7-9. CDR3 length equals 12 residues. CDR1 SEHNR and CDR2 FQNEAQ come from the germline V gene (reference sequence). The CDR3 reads CASSLVPYGYTF. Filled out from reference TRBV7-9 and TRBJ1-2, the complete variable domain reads DTGVSQNPRHKITKRGQNVTFRCDPISEHNRLYWYRQTLGQGPEFLTYFQNEAQLEKSRLLSDRFSAERPKGSFSTLEIQRTEQGDSAMYLCASSLVPYGYTFGSGTRLTVV.

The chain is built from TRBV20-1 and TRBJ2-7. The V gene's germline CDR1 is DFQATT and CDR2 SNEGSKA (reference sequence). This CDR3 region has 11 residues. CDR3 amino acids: CSTRESYEQYF.

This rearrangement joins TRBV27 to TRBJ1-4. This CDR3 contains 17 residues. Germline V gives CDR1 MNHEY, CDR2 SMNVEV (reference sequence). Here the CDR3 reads CASGGGRSPANYEKLFF.

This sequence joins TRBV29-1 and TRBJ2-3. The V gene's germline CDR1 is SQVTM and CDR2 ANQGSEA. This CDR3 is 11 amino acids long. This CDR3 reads CSVDDLDTQYF.

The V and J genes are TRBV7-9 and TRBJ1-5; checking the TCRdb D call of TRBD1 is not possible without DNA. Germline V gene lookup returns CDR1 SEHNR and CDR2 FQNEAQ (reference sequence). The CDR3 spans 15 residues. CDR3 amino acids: CASSAGQGNNQPQHF.

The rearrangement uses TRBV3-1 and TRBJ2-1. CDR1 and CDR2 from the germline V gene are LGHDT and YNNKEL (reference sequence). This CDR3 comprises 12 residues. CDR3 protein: CASSTRHNEQFF.

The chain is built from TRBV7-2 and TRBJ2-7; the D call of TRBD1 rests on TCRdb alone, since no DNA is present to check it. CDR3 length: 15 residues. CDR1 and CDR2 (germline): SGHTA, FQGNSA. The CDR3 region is CASSPLVRPSYEQYF.

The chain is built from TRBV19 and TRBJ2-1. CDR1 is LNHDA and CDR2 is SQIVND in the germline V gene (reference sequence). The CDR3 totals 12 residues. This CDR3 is CASPFGCGEQFF.

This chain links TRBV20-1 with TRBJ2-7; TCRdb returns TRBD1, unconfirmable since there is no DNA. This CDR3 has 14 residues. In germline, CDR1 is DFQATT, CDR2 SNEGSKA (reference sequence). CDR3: CSARGTGVRYEQYF.

The CDR3 sequence is CASSLVLSNTEAFF. V usage is TRBV7-9 and J usage is TRBJ1-1. Germline V gene sequence: CDR1 SEHNR, CDR2 FQNEAQ (reference sequence). The CDR3 runs 14 residues.

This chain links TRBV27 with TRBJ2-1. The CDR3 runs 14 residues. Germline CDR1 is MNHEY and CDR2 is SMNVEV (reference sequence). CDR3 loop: CASSLMDGYNEQFF.